This T cell receptor (beta chain) is drawn from a study of T-cell reconstitution after alpha-beta-depleted transplantation in children. The TCRbeta library was prepared with unique molecular identifiers. One entry per CDR3 protein, called by TCRdb with MiXCR from the PCR reads. The sample holds a few hundred thousand distinct CDR3 sequences, 7.5% to 9% seen once. Study outcomes and limitations: After one year, T-cell counts and TCRbeta diversity mostly came from new T cells.

This clonotype occurred a few times. Its target is not known. Germline CDR1 SGDLS, CDR2 YYNGEE. V was shortened by 3 bases and J by 0 bases, with 10 bases between the two germline ends. The CDR3 loop spans 16 amino acids. The V call is TRBV9, the J call TRBJ1-6; D is uncertain. The receptor was isolated from a female patient aged 2-10 years who had a stem cell transplant for Fanconi anemia, so the T cells may come from the graft donor. Here the sequenced sample was peripheral blood, taken 360 days after TCRalphabeta/CD19-depleted stem cell transplant. CDR3 region: CASSALSSSYNSPLHF. The CDR3 DNA reads TGTGCCAGCAGCGCCCTTTCGAGCTCCTATAATTCACCCCTCCACTTT.